This is a list of T cell receptor beta chains from one sample in a study of a mutant IDH1 vaccine in newly diagnosed glioma. Sequenced by immunoSEQ multiplex PCR; TCRdb stores in-frame clones only, minus some. The sample yields some 30,000 clones, roughly 90% seen once. These receptors' targets are unknown. The sample was PBMCs, taken from a glioma patient whose treatment included an IDH1 peptide vaccine. All receptors derive from a man aged 18 to 30 with glioma. The CDR3 runs from the conserved cysteine through the conserved F or W. D genes are given only for firm matches. The listing skips clone size in some rows; elsewhere it reads once, few, many or a size class.

J	D	V	size	CDR3	DNA
TRBJ2-2	NA	TRBV10-1	NA	CASTAGTSTGELFF	TGCGCCAGCACCGCCGGGACTTCCACCGGGGAGCTGTTTTTT
TRBJ2-1	NA	TRBV7-9	NA	CASDGAGGSSSYNEQFF	TGTGCCAGCGATGGAGCGGGCGGTTCTAGCTCCTACAATGAGCAGTTCTTC
TRBJ2-3	NA	TRBV7-2	NA	CASSFLPSSTDTQYF	TGTGCCAGCAGCTTCCTGCCCTCTAGCACAGATACGCAGTATTTT
TRBJ1-1	NA	TRBV27	few	CASSSRLGSAEAFF	TGTGCCAGCAGTTCCCGGCTAGGTAGCGCTGAAGCTTTCTTT
TRBJ2-3	NA	TRBV2	NA	CATSRGTQYF	TGTGCCACCAGCAGGGGTACGCAGTATTTT
TRBJ1-1	TRBD1	TRBV7-2	few	CASSLHRGTEAFF	TGTGCCAGCAGCTTGCACAGGGGGACTGAAGCTTTCTTT
TRBJ2-7	NA	TRBV30	NA	CALRGNYEQYF	TGTGCCCTGAGGGGGAACTACGAGCAGTACTTC
TRBJ1-2	NA	TRBV6-1	NA	CASSEASRQGYTF	TGTGCCAGCAGTGAAGCGTCTCGGCAAGGCTACACCTTC
TRBJ2-7	TRBD2	TRBV30	NA	CAWSAGLAGGKQYF	TGTGCCTGGAGTGCGGGACTAGCGGGAGGAAAGCAGTACTTC
TRBJ1-1	NA	TRBV28	NA	CASSLKANTEAFF	TGTGCCAGCAGTTTGAAAGCGAACACTGAAGCTTTCTTT
TRBJ2-7	NA	TRBV5-1	NA	CASNLEIRQSLSEQYF	TGCGCCAGCAACCTCGAGATAAGACAGAGCCTCAGCGAGCAGTACTTC
TRBJ2-1	NA	TRBV5-1	NA	CASSFLAMNEQFF	TGCGCCAGCAGCTTCCTAGCGATGAATGAGCAGTTCTTC
TRBJ2-1	TRBD2	TRBV6-5	NA	CASRTSGRDEQFF	TGTGCCTCCCGGACTAGCGGGAGGGATGAGCAGTTCTTC
TRBJ1-4	TRBD1	TRBV7-8	NA	CASSTRQGANEKLFF	TGTGCCAGCAGCACCCGACAGGGGGCGAATGAAAAACTGTTTTTT
TRBJ1-1	NA	TRBV2	NA	CASSARGRTEAFF	TGTGCCAGCAGTGCGAGAGGGAGGACTGAAGCTTTCTTT
TRBJ2-7	NA	TRBV7-9	NA	CASSLGTDSYEQYF	TGTGCCAGCAGCTTAGGGACAGACTCCTACGAGCAGTACTTC
TRBJ2-7	NA	TRBV10-3	NA	CAISESAGEQYF	TGTGCCATCAGTGAGTCAGCAGGCGAGCAGTACTTC
TRBJ2-7	NA	TRBV5-5	NA	CASSLTASYEQYF	TGTGCCAGCAGCTTGACGGCCTCCTACGAGCAGTACTTC
TRBJ1-2	TRBD1	TRBV19	NA	CASSAEGQTNYGYTF	TGTGCCAGTAGTGCCGAGGGACAGACCAACTATGGCTACACCTTC
TRBJ1-4	NA	TRBV30	few	CAWSVLGEKLFF	TGTGCCTGGAGTGTATTGGGAGAAAAACTGTTTTTT
TRBJ1-2	NA	TRBV7-9	NA	CASSTGPNGYTF	TGTGCCAGCAGCACGGGACCCAATGGCTACACCTTC
TRBJ2-5	NA	TRBV4-1	NA	CASSQLPEGTQYF	TGCGCCAGCAGCCAGCTTCCCGAAGGGACCCAGTACTTC
TRBJ2-5	TRBD1	TRBV29-1	once	CSVGQRQETQYF	TGCAGCGTGGGACAGCGACAAGAGACCCAGTACTTC
TRBJ2-7	NA	TRBV5-6	NA	CASSNGLQGYEQYF	TGTGCCAGCAGCAACGGACTCCAGGGGTACGAGCAGTACTTC
TRBJ1-1	NA	TRBV6-5	few	CASSFDRQVREAFF	TGTGCCAGCAGCTTTGACAGGCAGGTCAGAGAAGCTTTCTTT
TRBJ1-6	NA	TRBV6-5	NA	CASSAGANSPLHF	TGTGCCAGCAGTGCCGGGGCCAATTCACCCCTCCACTTT
TRBJ2-7	NA	TRBV29-1	once	CSGGDSYYEQYF	TGCAGCGGGGGTGACTCTTACTACGAGCAGTACTTC
TRBJ1-2	NA	TRBV6-5	NA	CASSLMVGNYGYTF	TGTGCCAGCAGCCTCATGGTAGGGAACTATGGCTACACCTTC
TRBJ2-3	NA	TRBV6-4	NA	CASSDRGTDTQYF	TGTGCCAGCAGTGACAGGGGGACAGATACGCAGTATTTT
TRBJ1-1	NA	TRBV4-3	NA	CASSQDPAGNTEAFF	TGCGCCAGCAGCCAAGATCCGGCCGGGAACACTGAAGCTTTCTTT
TRBJ2-7	NA	TRBV30	NA	CAWGGSYEQYF	TGTGCTTGGGGAGGTTCCTACGAGCAGTACTTC
TRBJ2-7	NA	TRBV30	few	CAWSVGGPEQYF	TGTGCCTGGAGTGTCGGTGGCCCCGAGCAGTACTTC
TRBJ1-2	NA	TRBV9	NA	CASSVGGPYGYTF	TGTGCCAGCAGCGTTGGGGGGCCCTATGGCTACACCTTC
TRBJ1-5	NA	TRBV6-1	NA	CASSRSSTNQPQHF	TGTGCCAGCAGCAGGTCCTCTACGAATCAGCCCCAGCATTTT
TRBJ2-7	TRBD1	TRBV29-1	NA	CSAAQGLQRDEQYF	TGCAGCGCGGCACAGGGGCTTCAACGCGACGAGCAGTACTTC
TRBJ1-2	NA	TRBV6-1	NA	CAALRAGTNYGYTF	TGTGCCGCCCTTAGGGCAGGGACCAACTATGGCTACACCTTC
TRBJ1-3	NA	TRBV7-9	few	CASSLDSGNTIYF	TGTGCCAGCAGCCTTGACTCTGGAAACACCATATATTTT
TRBJ1-2	NA	TRBV2	NA	CASSRQSYGYTF	TGTGCCAGCAGCCGGCAGTCCTATGGCTACACCTTC
TRBJ2-5	NA	TRBV7-9	NA	CASSLVGSGADPAYF	NA
TRBJ1-2	NA	TRBV5-1	few	CASSPRPGGHYGYTF	TGCGCCAGCAGCCCGCGACCGGGGGGGCACTATGGCTACACCTTC
TRBJ1-2	NA	TRBV4-2	NA	CASSKDRNYGYTF	TGTGCCAGCAGCAAGGACAGAAACTATGGCTACACCTTC
TRBJ2-1	TRBD2	TRBV7-2	NA	CASSSGRDRLAGVGNEQFF	TGTGCCAGCAGCTCTGGGCGGGATCGGCTAGCGGGAGTGGGCAATGAGCAGTTCTTC